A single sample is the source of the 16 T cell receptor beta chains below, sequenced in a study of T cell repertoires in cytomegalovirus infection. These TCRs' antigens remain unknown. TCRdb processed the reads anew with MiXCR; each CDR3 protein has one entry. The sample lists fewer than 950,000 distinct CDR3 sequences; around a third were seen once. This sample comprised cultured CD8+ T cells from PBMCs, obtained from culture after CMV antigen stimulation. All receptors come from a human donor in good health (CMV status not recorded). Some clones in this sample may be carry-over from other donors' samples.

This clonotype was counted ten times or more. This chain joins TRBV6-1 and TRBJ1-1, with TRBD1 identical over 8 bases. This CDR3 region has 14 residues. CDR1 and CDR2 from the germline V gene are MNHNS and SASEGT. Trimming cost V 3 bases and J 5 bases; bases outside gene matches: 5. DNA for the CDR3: TGTGCCAGCAGTGACACAGGGGGAGGGACTGAAGCTTTCTTT. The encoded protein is CASSDTGGGTEAFF.

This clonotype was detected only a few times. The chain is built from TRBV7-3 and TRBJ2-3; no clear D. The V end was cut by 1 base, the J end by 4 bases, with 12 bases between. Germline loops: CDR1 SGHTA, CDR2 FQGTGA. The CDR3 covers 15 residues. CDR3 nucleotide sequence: TGTGCCAGCAGCTTAATGTCTAGTACTGCAGATACGCAGTATTTT. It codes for CASSLMSSTADTQYF.

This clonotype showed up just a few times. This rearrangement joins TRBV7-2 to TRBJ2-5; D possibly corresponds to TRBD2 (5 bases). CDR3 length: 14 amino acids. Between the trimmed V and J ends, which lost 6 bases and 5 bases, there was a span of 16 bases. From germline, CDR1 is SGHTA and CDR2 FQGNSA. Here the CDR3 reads CASSSPRVRETQYF. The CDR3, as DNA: TGTGCCAGCAGTTCGCCGAGGGTCCGGGAGACCCAGTACTTC.

The CDR3 reads CASSSYGTGDHEQYV. The CDR3 region has the DNA TGTGCCAGCAGCTCCTACGGGACAGGGGACCACGAGCAGTACGTC. The gene calls are TRBV5-4 and TRBJ2-7; TRBD1 matches 10 bases. CDR1 is SGHNT, CDR2 YYREEE, per germline (reference sequence). The CDR3 is 15 residues long. With V trimmed by 3 bases and J by 5 bases, 8 bases remained unmatched.

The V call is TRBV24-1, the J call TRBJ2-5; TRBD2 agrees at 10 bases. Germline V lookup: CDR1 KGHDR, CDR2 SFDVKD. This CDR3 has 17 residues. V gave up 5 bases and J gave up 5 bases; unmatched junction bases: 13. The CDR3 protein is CATSVPWGGTSVETQYF. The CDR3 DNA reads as TGTGCCACCAGTGTCCCTTGGGGCGGGACTAGCGTGGAGACCCAGTACTTC.

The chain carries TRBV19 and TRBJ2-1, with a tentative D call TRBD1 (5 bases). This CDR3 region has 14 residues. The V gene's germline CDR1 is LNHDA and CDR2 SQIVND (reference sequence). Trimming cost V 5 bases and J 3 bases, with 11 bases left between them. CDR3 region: CASSVSDIYNEQFF. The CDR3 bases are TGTGCCAGTAGTGTTTCGGACATCTACAATGAGCAGTTCTTC.

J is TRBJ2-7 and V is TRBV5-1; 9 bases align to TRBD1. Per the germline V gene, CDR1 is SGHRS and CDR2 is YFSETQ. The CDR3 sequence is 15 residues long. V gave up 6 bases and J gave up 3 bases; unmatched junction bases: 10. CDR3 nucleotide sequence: TGCGCCAGCACCTTTACGGACAGGGGAATCTACGAGCAGTACTTC. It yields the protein CASTFTDRGIYEQYF.

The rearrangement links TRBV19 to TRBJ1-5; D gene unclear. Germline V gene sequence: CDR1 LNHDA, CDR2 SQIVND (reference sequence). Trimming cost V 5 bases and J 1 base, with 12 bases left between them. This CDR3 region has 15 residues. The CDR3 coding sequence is TGTGCCAGTAGTCCCTCAATGGGGAGCAATCAGCCCCAGCATTTT. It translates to CASSPSMGSNQPQHF.

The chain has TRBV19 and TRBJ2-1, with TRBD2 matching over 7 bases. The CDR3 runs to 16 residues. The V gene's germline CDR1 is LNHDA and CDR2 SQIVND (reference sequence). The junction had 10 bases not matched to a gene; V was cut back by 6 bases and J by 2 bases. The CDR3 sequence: CASRPSGGNPYNEQFF. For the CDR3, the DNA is TGTGCCAGTAGGCCGTCGGGGGGTAACCCCTACAATGAGCAGTTCTTC.

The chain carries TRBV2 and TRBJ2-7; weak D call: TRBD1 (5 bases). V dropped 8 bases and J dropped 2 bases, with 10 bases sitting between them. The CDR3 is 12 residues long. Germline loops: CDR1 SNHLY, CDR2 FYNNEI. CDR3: CASQGRTYEQYV. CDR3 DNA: TGTGCCAGCCAGGGTAGGACCTACGAGCAGTACGTC.

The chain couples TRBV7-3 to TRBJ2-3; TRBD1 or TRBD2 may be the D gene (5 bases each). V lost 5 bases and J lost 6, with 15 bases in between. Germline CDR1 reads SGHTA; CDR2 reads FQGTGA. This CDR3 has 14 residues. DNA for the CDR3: TGTGCCAGCAGCCCCTTTGGGACCCCGGATACGCAGTATTTT. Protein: CASSPFGTPDTQYF.

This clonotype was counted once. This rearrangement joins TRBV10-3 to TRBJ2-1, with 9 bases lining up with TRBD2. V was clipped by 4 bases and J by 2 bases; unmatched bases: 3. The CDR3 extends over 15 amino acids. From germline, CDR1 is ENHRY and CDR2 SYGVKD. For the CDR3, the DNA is TGTGCCATCAGTGGAGGCGGGGGGGCCTACAATGAGCAGTTCTTC. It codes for CAISGGGGAYNEQFF.

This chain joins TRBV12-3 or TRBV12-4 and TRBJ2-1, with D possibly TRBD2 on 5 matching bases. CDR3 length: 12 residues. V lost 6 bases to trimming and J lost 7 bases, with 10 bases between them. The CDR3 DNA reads TGTGCCAGCAGACAACCGGGGAATGAGCAGTTCTTC. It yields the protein CASRQPGNEQFF.

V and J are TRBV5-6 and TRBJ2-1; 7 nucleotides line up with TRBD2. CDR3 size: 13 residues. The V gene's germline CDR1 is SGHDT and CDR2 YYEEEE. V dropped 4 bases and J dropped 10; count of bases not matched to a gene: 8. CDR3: CASSQTGEGEQFF. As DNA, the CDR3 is TGTGCCAGCAGCCAGACCGGGGAGGGCGAGCAGTTCTTC.

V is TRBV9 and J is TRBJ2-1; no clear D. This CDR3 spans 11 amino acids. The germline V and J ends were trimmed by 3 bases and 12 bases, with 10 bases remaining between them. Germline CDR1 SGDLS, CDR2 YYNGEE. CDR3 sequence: CASSAIEGQFF. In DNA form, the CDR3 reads TGTGCCAGCAGCGCTATTGAAGGGCAGTTCTTC.

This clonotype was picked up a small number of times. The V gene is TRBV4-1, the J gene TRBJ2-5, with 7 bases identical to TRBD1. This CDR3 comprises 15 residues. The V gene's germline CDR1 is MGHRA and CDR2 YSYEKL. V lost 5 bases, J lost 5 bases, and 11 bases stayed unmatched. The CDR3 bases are TGCGCCAGCAGCGGCCGGCAGGGGGTCGGGGAGACCCAGTACTTC. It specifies CASSGRQGVGETQYF.